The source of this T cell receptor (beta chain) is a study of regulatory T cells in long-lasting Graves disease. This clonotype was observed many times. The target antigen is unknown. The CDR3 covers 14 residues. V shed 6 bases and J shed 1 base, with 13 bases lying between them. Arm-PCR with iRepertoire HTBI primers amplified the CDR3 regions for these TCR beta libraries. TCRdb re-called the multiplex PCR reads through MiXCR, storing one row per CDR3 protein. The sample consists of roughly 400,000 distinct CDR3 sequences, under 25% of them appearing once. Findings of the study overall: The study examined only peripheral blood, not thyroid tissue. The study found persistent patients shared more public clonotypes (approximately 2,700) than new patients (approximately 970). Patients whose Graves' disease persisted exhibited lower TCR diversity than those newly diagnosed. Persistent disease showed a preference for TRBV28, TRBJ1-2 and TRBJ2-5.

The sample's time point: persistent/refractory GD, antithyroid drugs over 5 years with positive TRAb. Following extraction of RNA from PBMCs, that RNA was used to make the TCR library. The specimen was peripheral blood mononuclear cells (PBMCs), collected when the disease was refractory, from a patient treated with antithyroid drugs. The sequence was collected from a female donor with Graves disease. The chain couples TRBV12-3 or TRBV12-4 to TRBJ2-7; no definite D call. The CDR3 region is CASSRSSSSYEQYF. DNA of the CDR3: TGTGCCAGCAGCAGGAGCAGCTCTTCCTACGAGCAGTACTTC.